This T cell receptor (beta chain) was retrieved from a study of blood T cell repertoires in COVID-19 (dated by TCRdb to the early 2020s). With respect to the entire study: Samples from collaborators originated in the United States, Italy and Spain and spanned both the acute and convalescent phases of COVID-19. The material from the prospective study consisted of cDNA or gDNA derived from T cells, B-cell-depleted T cells, or PBMCs. Deeply sampled blood TCRbeta repertoires from subjects exposed to, actively infected with, or recovered from COVID-19 were included in the dataset. A freely available public database, intended as a resource for researchers studying the immune response to SARS-CoV-2, is where the repertoires were released. Samples came from the ongoing ImmuneRACE study (first 160 participants) plus 1,254 subjects from 6 global collaborators. The sample metadata nearly always contained a de-identified subject ID, COVID-19 status, age in years and sex. Where available, HLA class I and class II types were obtained from metadata supplied by the sample provider rather than from assay-based typing. Study-wide findings and limitations: The quantity of clinical and demographic metadata differed by source and by participant and was supplied without curation.

TCRbeta CDR3 regions were amplified from genomic DNA by means of the immunoSEQ Assay, a bias-controlled multiplex PCR. The original methods were these. The number of nucleated cells in each sample was estimated by amplification of reference gene primers within the assay. To quantify the absolute abundance of each unique TCRbeta CDR3 rearrangement, sequence reads were collapsed and filtered. Productive Simpson clonality was computed per sample as the square root of Simpson's diversity index over productive rearrangements. TCRdb obtained this table from immuneACCESS and retained in-frame rearrangements with V and J assigned. These tables miss some clones; where compared with another copy, unresolved V genes account for less than half of the shortfall, and the remainder is unexplained. The D gene and trimming were derived from the DNA, and the V and J assignments and clone size from that table. This sample comprises about 29,000 clones, roughly nine tenths of them detected only once. The ten largest clones represent roughly 24% of the sample.

The collaborating institutions used their own protocols to collect whole blood in K2EDTA tubes. For TCRbeta analysis, collaborators shipped samples in one of three forms: frozen whole blood, isolated PBMCs, or DNA extracted from either of those sample types. Concerning this clone itself: It lacks a known antigen. Base qualities are missing; no much larger clone stands one base away.

Inclusive of the bounding cysteine and phenylalanine, the CDR3 is 12 residues long. Only the CDR3 region is kept as DNA, spanning 36 bases read in frame from base 1. The trim is 6 bases for V and 5 bases for J, with a gap of 5 bases between the germline ends. The germline V gene sets CDR1 to KGHSH and CDR2 to LQKENI. This TCR was recovered from a human donor with active COVID-19. The donor label of this sample is uncertain. In this chain, TRBV18 is recombined with TRBJ1-6; there is no confident call for the D gene. The sample taken for sequencing was peripheral blood. This receptor has the CDR3 CASSLNNSPLHF. The DNA sequence is given as TGTGCCAGCTCCCTTAATAATTCACCCCTCCACTTT.